The 8 T cell receptor beta chains reported below all come from one sample, sequenced in a study of T cell responses to AZD1222 COVID-19 vaccine. TCRdb's table, derived via immunoSEQ multiplex PCR, lists solely in-frame clones and lacks some. The sample has around 150,000 clones. Source material: peripheral blood. Receptors were obtained from an adult in good health.

The chain employs TRBV5-6 and TRBJ1-3, with a possible D match to TRBD1 (5 bases). Trimming took 2 bases from V and 4 from J, leaving 22 bases between them. Germline lookup yields CDR1 SGHDT and CDR2 YYEEEE. This CDR3 is 18 amino acids long. The CDR3 coding sequence is TGTGCCAGCAGCTTTCAGGGTCAGAGGTTGTCATCCGGAAACACCATATATTTT. It is translated as CASSFQGQRLSSGNTIYF.

The chain joins TRBV7-9 to TRBJ1-3; TRBD1 might be the D (6 bases). The CDR3 runs to 17 residues. V was pared by 0 bases and J by 3 bases, with 15 bases between. Germline V gene lookup returns CDR1 SEHNR and CDR2 FQNEAQ (reference sequence). This chain's CDR3 is CASSLAVRGADGNTIYF. The CDR3 bases are TGTGCCAGCAGCTTAGCGGTTCGGGGGGCAGATGGAAACACCATATATTTT.

CDR3 nucleotide sequence: TGTGCCAGCAGCTTAGAAGTATATCAGCCCCAGCATTTT. Its translation is CASSLEVYQPQHF. This chain uses TRBV7-2 with TRBJ1-5; no reliable D call. The CDR3 extends over 13 amino acids. Per germline, CDR1 SGHTA and CDR2 FQGNSA. V lost 1 base, J lost 5 bases, and 6 bases lay in between.

The rearrangement links TRBV30 to TRBJ2-5; the D call may be TRBD1 or TRBD2 (6 bases each). Germline assignment: CDR1 GTSNPN and CDR2 SVGIG (reference sequence). V was pared by 3 bases and J by 5 bases, with 16 bases between. The CDR3 consists of 14 residues. The CDR3 region is CAWRYNRDSETQYF. The CDR3 DNA reads as TGTGCCTGGAGGTACAACAGGGACTCGGAGACCCAGTACTTC.

The rearrangement joins TRBV5-6 to TRBJ2-7, with 12 bases aligning to TRBD1. Trimming at V came to 1 base and at J to 1 base, leaving 3 bases not matched to a gene. CDR1 is SGHDT, CDR2 YYEEEE, per germline. The CDR3 runs to 16 residues. The CDR3 region is CASSLMGQGASYEQYF. The CDR3 coding sequence is TGTGCCAGCAGCTTGATGGGACAGGGGGCATCCTACGAGCAGTACTTC.

The chain couples TRBV29-1 to TRBJ1-1, with D tentatively TRBD1 (6 bases). The germline V gene has CDR1 SQVTM and CDR2 ANQGSEA. Trimming took off 7 bases at V and 6 bases at J, with 12 bases between the two ends. The CDR3 is made up of 11 amino acids. The CDR3 DNA sequence: TGCAGCGGCTACAGGGCCCCTGAAGCTTTCTTT. Encoded protein: CSGYRAPEAFF.

V and J are TRBV6-1 and TRBJ2-3, with D perhaps TRBD1 or TRBD2 (6 bases each). Germline values: CDR1 MNHNS, CDR2 SASEGT. The CDR3 is 15 residues long. Trimming pared 2 bases from V and 2 bases from J, leaving 11 bases between. CDR3 sequence: CASSELGGPTDTQYF. The CDR3 DNA sequence: TGTGCCAGCAGTGAACTCGGGGGCCCCACAGATACGCAGTATTTT.

V usage is TRBV7-9 and J usage is TRBJ2-3; TRBD1 agrees at 10 bases. V was clipped by 5 bases and J by 3 bases; unmatched bases: 8. CDR1 and CDR2 (germline): SEHNR, FQNEAQ (reference sequence). The CDR3 spans 16 residues. The CDR3 sequence is CASSQRGTGVTDTQYF. CDR3 DNA: TGTGCCAGCAGCCAACGAGGGACAGGGGTGACAGATACGCAGTATTTT.